This T cell receptor beta chain was retrieved from a study of T cells in Graves' hyperthyroidism and ophthalmopathy. The CDR3 regions of TCR beta were amplified from RNA transcripts. The TCR CDR3 was amplified in a first-round RT-PCR using the HTBI primer set. TCRdb independently ran MiXCR on the multiplex PCR reads; one entry per CDR3 protein. The top ten hold 15% of the sample, which has around 340,000 distinct CDR3 sequences, around 18% seen once. Disease lasting under 3 months, a NOSPECS grade of at least 4, and a Clinical Activity Score of at least 3 were features of the ophthalmopathy patients. CDR1 and CDR2 (germline): LNHDA, SQIVND (reference sequence). This CDR3 has 8 residues. V was trimmed by 11 bases and J by 5 bases, leaving 1 base between them. This clonotype was counted many times.

Sequenced sample: blood. V and J are TRBV19 and TRBJ1-5; D call uncertain. This clonotype was sampled from a woman aged 40-49 years with Graves' ophthalmopathy. CDR3 sequence reads: CAYQPQHF. As DNA, the CDR3 is TGTGCCTATCAGCCCCAGCATTTT.